The 16 T cell receptor beta chains below were found in one sample sequenced in a study of siplizumab effects on memory and regulatory T cells. Profiling relied on immunoSEQ multiplex PCR, and the TCRdb table lists in-frame clones only, not all of them. The sample has about 50,000 clones, approximately 97% seen once; the top ten hold 0.64%. The sequenced sample was naive CD4+ T cells sorted from blood. Receptor source: a human donor in good health.

This chain links TRBV7-9 with TRBJ2-3, with D perhaps matching TRBD1 (6 bases). Trimming left V 5 bases short and J 2 bases short, with 11 bases between. Germline V lookup: CDR1 SEHNR, CDR2 FQNEAQ (reference sequence). This CDR3 is built from 14 residues. CDR3 coding DNA: TGTGCCAGCAGCCTTCCAGGGGACACAGATACGCAGTATTTT. Translation: CASSLPGDTDTQYF.

The chain employs TRBV2 and TRBJ1-2; tentative D call: TRBD1 (5 bases). Germline V lookup: CDR1 SNHLY, CDR2 FYNNEI. The CDR3 spans 16 residues. The V gene lost 5 bases and the J gene lost 6 bases, with 22 bases spanning the gap. The CDR3 protein is CASSLGRGNGVNGYTF. The CDR3 DNA reads TGTGCCAGCAGTCTGGGGCGGGGGAATGGAGTCAATGGCTACACCTTC.

This chain links TRBV28 with TRBJ1-2, with 8 bases lining up with TRBD1. The CDR3 extends over 14 amino acids. CDR1 and CDR2 (germline): MDHEN, SYDVKM. V shed 4 bases and J 6 bases; nucleotides not matched to a gene: 7. DNA for the CDR3: TGTGCCAGCAGTTCGACAGGGGTCGGCGATGGCTACACCTTC. Translated: CASSSTGVGDGYTF.

The V call is TRBV30, the J call TRBJ1-5; D possibly corresponds to TRBD1 (5 bases). The CDR3 totals 13 residues. The germline CDR1 and CDR2 sequences are GTSNPN and SVGIG (reference sequence). Trimming took off 0 bases at V and 4 bases at J, with 7 bases between the two ends. The CDR3 protein is CAWSVGGNQPQHF. DNA for the CDR3: TGTGCCTGGAGTGTCGGGGGAAATCAGCCCCAGCATTTT.

V and J are TRBV30 and TRBJ2-3; no clear D gene. CDR1 GTSNPN and CDR2 SVGIG come from the germline V gene (reference sequence). Trimming stripped 2 bases from V and 1 base from J, with 1 base between. The CDR3 runs 11 residues. The CDR3 DNA is TGTGCCTGGAGTCGCACAGATACGCAGTATTTT. Its protein is CAWSRTDTQYF.

The chain is built from TRBV10-3 and TRBJ1-2; tentatively, D is TRBD1 (5 bases). CDR1 ENHRY and CDR2 SYGVKD come from the germline V gene. The CDR3 has 15 amino acids. The germline V and J ends were trimmed by 7 bases and 3 bases, with 18 bases remaining between them. DNA of the CDR3: TGTGCCATCAACGGACAAGGACGAGAGGACTATGGCTACACCTTC. Translating it yields CAINGQGREDYGYTF.

This rearrangement joins TRBV18 to TRBJ1-4; D is possibly TRBD1 (6 bases). The germline V gene has CDR1 KGHSH and CDR2 LQKENI. V shed 1 base and J shed 7 bases, with 13 bases lying between them. The CDR3 extends over 15 amino acids. The chain's CDR3 is CASSPRGQTGEKLFF. DNA for the CDR3: TGTGCCAGCTCACCACGTGGACAGACAGGTGAAAAACTGTTTTTT. Based on the CDR3 plus reference TRBV18 and TRBJ1-4, the full variable domain is NAGVMQNPRHLVRRRGQEARLRCSPMKGHSHVYWYRQLPEEGLKFMVYLQKENIIDESGMPKERFSAEFPKEGPSILRIQQVVRGDSAAYFCASSPRGQTGEKLFFGSGTQLSVL.

The J gene is TRBJ1-1, the V gene TRBV27, with 11 nucleotides matching TRBD1. This CDR3 comprises 13 residues. Germline-derived CDR1 and CDR2 are MNHEY and SMNVEV (reference sequence). V dropped 10 bases and J dropped 4; count of bases not matched to a gene: 5. In DNA form, the CDR3 reads TGTGCCACAAGAGGGACAGGGGGCACTGAAGCTTTCTTT. It specifies CATRGTGGTEAFF.

This clone showed up just once. V gene TRBV15 combines with J gene TRBJ2-1; a weak D match, TRBD1 (6 bases). The CDR3 loop spans 18 amino acids. With 1 base removed from V and 3 bases from J, the gap between germline ends came to 19 bases. CDR1 and CDR2 (germline): LNHNV, YYDKDF (reference sequence). The CDR3 sequence is CATSRGGRGSRNYNEQFF. The CDR3 DNA is TGTGCCACCAGCAGAGGGGGCAGGGGATCAAGGAACTACAATGAGCAGTTCTTC. The full variable domain, with the rest looked up from reference TRBV15 and TRBJ2-1, is DAMVIQNPRYQVTQFGKPVTLSCSQTLNHNVMYWYQQKSSQAPKLLFHYYDKDFNNEADTPDNFQSRRPNTSFCFLDIRSPGLGDTAMYLCATSRGGRGSRNYNEQFFGPGTRLTVL.

The CDR3 here is CASSQVTGGREKLFF. The CDR3 nucleotides read TGCGCCAGCAGCCAAGTTACAGGGGGGAGGGAAAAACTGTTTTTT. The V gene is TRBV4-3, the J gene TRBJ1-4; 8 nucleotides line up with TRBD1. This CDR3 contains 15 residues. From germline, CDR1 is LGHNA and CDR2 YSLEER. With 1 base clipped from V and 8 bases from J, the junction kept 6 bases outside the gene matches.

This clone came up a few times. This chain connects TRBV30 to TRBJ1-5, with no clear D. CDR1 is GTSNPN and CDR2 is SVGIG in the germline V gene (reference sequence). Trimming took 2 bases from V and 3 from J, leaving 8 bases between them. The CDR3 extends over 13 amino acids. The CDR3 protein is CAWSPSTNQPQHF. For the CDR3, the DNA is TGTGCCTGGAGTCCTTCCACCAATCAGCCCCAGCATTTT.

The chain couples TRBV10-1 to TRBJ2-1; the match to TRBD2 covers 8 bases. Trimming at V came to 3 bases and at J to 4 bases, leaving 5 bases not matched to a gene. CDR3 size: 15 residues. Germline-derived CDR1 and CDR2 are WNHNN and SYGVQD (reference sequence). As DNA, the CDR3 is TGCGCCAGCAGTGACCCCGGGGGGGAGTACAATGAGCAGTTCTTC. Protein: CASSDPGGEYNEQFF.

V and J are TRBV5-1 and TRBJ2-5, with 11 bases lining up with TRBD1. This CDR3 is built from 15 residues. Unmatched junction bases numbered 2, after V lost 2 bases and J lost 2 bases. From germline, CDR1 is SGHRS and CDR2 YFSETQ. CDR3 sequence reads: CASSFGDRGQETQYF. CDR3 in DNA: TGCGCCAGCAGCTTCGGGGACAGGGGGCAAGAGACCCAGTACTTC.

V usage is TRBV5-5 and J usage is TRBJ2-3; TRBD2 matches 8 bases. The germline CDR1 and CDR2 sequences are SGHKS and YYEKEE (reference sequence). The CDR3 covers 16 residues. J gave up 6 bases and V 3 bases, and 12 bases lay outside the gene matches. In nucleotides, the CDR3 is TGTGCCAGCAGCTACTCACCAGGGACTAGTGGCGATACGCAGTATTTT. The encoded protein is CASSYSPGTSGDTQYF.

The V call is TRBV7-2, the J call TRBJ2-3; 13 nucleotides align to TRBD2. CDR1 and CDR2 (germline): SGHTA, FQGNSA. V gave up 9 bases and J gave up 4 bases; unmatched junction bases: 7. The CDR3 is made up of 15 amino acids. CDR3 in DNA: TGTGCCAGTTTCCATACTAGCGGGAGGGCAGATACGCAGTATTTT. This gives the protein CASFHTSGRADTQYF.

The V call is TRBV29-1, the J call TRBJ2-7, with D possibly matching TRBD2 (6 bases). The germline V and J ends were trimmed by 6 bases and 0 bases, with 12 bases remaining between them. CDR1 and CDR2 from the germline V gene are SQVTM and ANQGSEA. CDR3 size: 13 residues. Written as DNA, the CDR3 is TGCAGCGTCAAGGACGGGAGCTCCTACGAGCAGTACTTC. Its translation: CSVKDGSSYEQYF.